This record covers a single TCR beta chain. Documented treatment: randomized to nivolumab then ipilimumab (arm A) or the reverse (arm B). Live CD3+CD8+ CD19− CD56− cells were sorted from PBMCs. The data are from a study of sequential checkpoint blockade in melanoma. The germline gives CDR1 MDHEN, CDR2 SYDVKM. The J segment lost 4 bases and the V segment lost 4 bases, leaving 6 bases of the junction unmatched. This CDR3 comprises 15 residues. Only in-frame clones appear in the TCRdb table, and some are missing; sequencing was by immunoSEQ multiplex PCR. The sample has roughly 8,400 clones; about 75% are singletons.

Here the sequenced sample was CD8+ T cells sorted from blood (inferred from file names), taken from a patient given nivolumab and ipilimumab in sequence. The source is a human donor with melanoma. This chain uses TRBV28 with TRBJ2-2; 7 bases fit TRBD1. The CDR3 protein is CASSSGQLSTGELFF. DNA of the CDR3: TGTGCCAGCAGTTCGGGACAGCTGAGCACCGGGGAGCTGTTTTTT.